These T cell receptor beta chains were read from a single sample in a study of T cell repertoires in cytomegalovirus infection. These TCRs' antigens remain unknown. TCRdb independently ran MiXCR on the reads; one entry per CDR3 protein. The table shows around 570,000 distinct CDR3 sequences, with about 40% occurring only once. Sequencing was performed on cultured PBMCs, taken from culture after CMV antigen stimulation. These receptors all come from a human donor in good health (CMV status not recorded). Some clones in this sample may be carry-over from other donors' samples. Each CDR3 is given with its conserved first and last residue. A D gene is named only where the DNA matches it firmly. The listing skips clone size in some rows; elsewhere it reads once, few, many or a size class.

CDR3: CASSHRGGFGAQYF; DNA: TGTGCCAGCAGTCATCGGGGGGGGTTCGGGGCCCAGTACTTC; size: -; D: TRBD2; J: TRBJ2-5; V: TRBV28
CDR3: CASSLAGQASSGANVLTF; DNA: TGCGCCAGCAGCTTGGCCGGACAGGCCAGCTCTGGGGCCAACGTCCTGACTTTC; size: -; D: TRBD1; J: TRBJ2-6; V: TRBV5-1
CDR3: CASSPTGGGELFF; DNA: TGTGCCAGCAGCCCCACTGGTGGCGGGGAGCTGTTTTTT; size: many; D: -; J: TRBJ2-2; V: TRBV7-2
CDR3: CASTKGLVLTDTQYF; DNA: TGTGCCAGCACCAAAGGACTAGTCCTCACAGATACGCAGTATTTT; size: few; D: TRBD2; J: TRBJ2-3; V: TRBV12-3/TRBV12-4
CDR3: CASSSGSRLGKNIQYF; DNA: TGTGCCAGCAGTAGCGGGAGTAGATTGGGCAAAAACATTCAGTACTTC; size: -; D: TRBD2; J: TRBJ2-4; V: TRBV6-5
CDR3: CASSPVSLSTYEQYF; DNA: TGTGCCAGCTCACCGGTATCCCTCTCTACCTACGAGCAGTACTTC; size: -; D: -; J: TRBJ2-7; V: TRBV18
CDR3: CASSLVEGETQYF; DNA: TGTGCCAGCAGCTTAGTGGAGGGAGAGACCCAGTACTTC; size: many; D: -; J: TRBJ2-5; V: TRBV7-2
CDR3: CASSLDTSTRAEQYF; DNA: TGTGCCAGCAGCTTAGATACATCCACCAGAGCCGAGCAGTACTTC; size: -; D: -; J: TRBJ2-7; V: TRBV7-9
CDR3: CASSQEASGRKTQYF; DNA: TGTGCCAGCAGCCAGGAAGCTAGCGGGAGAAAGACCCAGTACTTC; size: -; D: TRBD2; J: TRBJ2-5; V: TRBV6-2/TRBV6-3
CDR3: CASSAPRRLAGITGELFF; DNA: TGTGCCAGCAGCGCCCCTCGCCGGCTAGCGGGAATTACCGGGGAGCTGTTTTTT; size: few; D: TRBD2; J: TRBJ2-2; V: TRBV7-2